This T cell receptor beta chain is drawn from a study of T cells in localized non-small cell lung cancer. The repertoire was sequenced with immunoSEQ multiplex PCR; TCRdb's copy has only in-frame clones and lacks some. The sample includes tens of thousands of clones, approximately 84% of them seen just once. The trim removed 6 bases at V and 6 bases at J, leaving 11 bases unmatched. Looked up from germline, CDR1 is SGHAT and CDR2 is FQNNGV. This CDR3 is 17 amino acids long. Whole-study findings and limits: Uninvolved adjacent lung showed peak T cell clonality, exceeding tumor. Adjacent lung tissue had a median about 57 of the top 100 clones found in the tumor.

Concerning this clone itself: Its antigen is not known.

The source material was peripheral blood, sampled before any cancer treatment. The chain is built from TRBV11-2 and TRBJ2-1; TRBD2 matches 13 bases. This TCR was sampled from a female donor aged 60 or older with stage I lung adenocarcinoma. The CDR3 is CASRLGLAGPGPNEQFF. Written as DNA, the CDR3 is TGTGCCAGCAGACTGGGACTAGCGGGACCAGGGCCCAATGAGCAGTTCTTC.